This T cell receptor beta chain was retrieved from a study of neoadjuvant nivolumab and ipilimumab in lung cancer. Across the study: The combination arm added day-1 ipilimumab 1 mg/kg to nivolumab 3 mg/kg on days 1, 15, 29.

The data were produced by immunoSEQ multiplex PCR, yet TCRdb's version contains in-frame clones alone and is incomplete. The table shows about 7,000 clones, with 75% to 90% occurring only once. The germline CDR1 and CDR2 sequences are LNHDA and SQIVND (reference sequence). The CDR3 contains 17 residues. Trimming took 3 bases from V and 0 from J, leaving 17 bases between them. Findings of the study overall: Resected-tumor TCR richness correlated positively with pretherapy blood richness. Pathologic regression was not significantly tied to TCR clonality. Compared with tumor-adjacent uninvolved lung, resected tumors showed greater richness and clonality.

A note on this clone: What it recognizes is unknown.

Sample: tumor tissue, taken after neoadjuvant nivolumab, alone or with ipilimumab, at or shortly before surgery. V usage is TRBV19 and J usage is TRBJ1-2; D remains unclear. This clonotype originated in an adult with non-small cell lung cancer. The CDR3 sequence: CASSIPTGLFSNYGYTF. The CDR3 bases are TGTGCCAGTAGTATCCCCACCGGACTTTTTTCTAACTATGGCTACACCTTC.